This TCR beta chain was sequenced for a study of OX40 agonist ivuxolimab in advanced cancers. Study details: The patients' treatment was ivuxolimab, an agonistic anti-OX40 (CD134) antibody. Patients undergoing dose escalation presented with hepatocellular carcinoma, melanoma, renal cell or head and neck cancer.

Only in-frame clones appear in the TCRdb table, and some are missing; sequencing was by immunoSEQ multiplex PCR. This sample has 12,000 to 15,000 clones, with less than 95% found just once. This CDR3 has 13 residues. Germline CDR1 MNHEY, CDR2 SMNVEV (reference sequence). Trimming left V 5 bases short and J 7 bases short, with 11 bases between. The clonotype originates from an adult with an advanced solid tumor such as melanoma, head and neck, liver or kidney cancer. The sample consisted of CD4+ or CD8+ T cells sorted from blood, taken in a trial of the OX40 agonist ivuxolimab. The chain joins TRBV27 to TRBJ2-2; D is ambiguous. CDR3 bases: TGTGCCAGCAGTCCTCTTTCGGGCGGGGAGCTGTTTTTT. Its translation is CASSPLSGGELFF.